Listed below are T cell receptor beta chains from one sample, sequenced in a study of patients and donors after allogeneic stem cell transplantation. One entry per CDR3 protein, called by TCRdb with MiXCR from the RT-PCR reads. The sample carries 150,000 to 200,000 distinct CDR3 sequences, 30% recorded once. The sequenced sample was blood, either unsorted or a sorted T cell fraction (not recorded which). These receptors were taken from a human donor who was either an allogeneic HSCT recipient or a stem cell or donor lymphocyte infusion donor (not recorded which). It is not recorded whose cells these are; they may come from a transplant donor. The CDR3 runs from the conserved cysteine through the conserved F or W. Fields, in order: D gene, V gene, clone size, J gene, CDR3 DNA, CDR3 protein. D genes are given only for firm matches. Clone size is shown for a subset of rows, as once, few, many or a class of expanded clone.

.	TRBV30	.	TRBJ1-2	TGTGCCAGCGGGTGGGGGACCTATGGCTACACCTTC	CASGWGTYGYTF
.	TRBV5-1	.	TRBJ1-5	TGCGCCAGCAGCTTGGGGGTGGTTCTGAATCAGCCCCAGCATTTT	CASSLGVVLNQPQHF
.	TRBV18	.	TRBJ2-5	TGTGCCAGCTCACCACCGGGAGAGACCCAGTACTTC	CASSPPGETQYF
TRBD1	TRBV20-1	.	TRBJ1-5	TGCAGTGCTAGAGATTGGGACAGGGGGAATGATCAGCCCCAGCATTTT	CSARDWDRGNDQPQHF
TRBD1	TRBV4-2	few	TRBJ1-5	TGTGCCAGCAGCCAAGCCGTAAGGGGGCGCGGCAATCAGCCCCAGCATTTT	CASSQAVRGRGNQPQHF
.	TRBV10-3	many	TRBJ1-5	TGTGCCATCAGTGAAGGGAATCAGCCCCAGCATTTT	CAISEGNQPQHF
.	TRBV6-4	once	TRBJ1-1	TGTGCCAGCAGGCCAGGAGGGGCAGGGGACACTGAAGCTTTCTTT	CASRPGGAGDTEAFF
TRBD2	TRBV5-1	.	TRBJ2-1	TGCGCCAGCAGCCCTCCCGGGACTAGCGGGCTAAATGAGCAGTTCTTC	CASSPPGTSGLNEQFF
.	TRBV4-3	.	TRBJ1-3	TGCGCCAGCAGCCAAGAGCCCGAGGGTAGCTCTGGAAACACCATATATTTT	CASSQEPEGSSGNTIYF
.	TRBV5-1	once	TRBJ2-6	TGCGCCAGCAGCTTGCTTCCTCCCAGATCTGGGGCCAACGTCCTGACTTTC	CASSLLPPRSGANVLTF
TRBD1	TRBV20-1	.	TRBJ1-2	TGCAGTGCTCCCCCGGACAGGGAGGTGATCGGCGGCTACACCTTC	CSAPPDREVIGGYTF
.	TRBV7-9	.	TRBJ1-2	TGTGCCAGCAGGCTCTCCGACCGCCAAGATTATTCGGCTGGCTACACCTTC	CASRLSDRQDYSAGYTF
.	TRBV2	.	TRBJ1-1	TGTGCCAGCAGTGAGTCGATGGTGAACACTGAAGCTTTCTTT	CASSESMVNTEAFF
.	TRBV4-3	few	TRBJ2-3	TGCGCCAGCAGCGCCAGACAGGCAACGTTAGATACGCAGTATTTT	CASSARQATLDTQYF
.	TRBV18	few	TRBJ2-6	TGTGCCAGCTCACTCCGCCACGGGATGAGCTCTGGGGCCAACGTCCTGACTTTC	CASSLRHGMSSGANVLTF
.	TRBV12-3/TRBV12-4	.	TRBJ2-5	TGTGCCAGCAGTTTAGCCCCCTCCGGGCAAGAGACCCAGTGCTTC	CASSLAPSGQETQCF
.	TRBV6-2/TRBV6-3	.	TRBJ1-2	TGTGCCAGCAGTCTCGGCGAAAACTATGGCTACACCTTC	CASSLGENYGYTF
.	TRBV5-5	many	TRBJ1-6	TGTGCCAGCAGCTCCCAGGGGTCCCTTTATGGACCCCTCCACTTT	CASSSQGSLYGPLHF
.	TRBV20-1	.	TRBJ2-7	TGCAGTGCTAGAGATATCGGTGCCTACGAGCAGTACTTC	CSARDIGAYEQYF
.	TRBV28	.	TRBJ2-3	TGTGCCAGCAGTTTAGGGGCACCAGATACGCAGTATTTT	CASSLGAPDTQYF
.	TRBV18	few	TRBJ2-7	TGTGCCAGCTCACCCGTAGCGGCCTACGAGCAGTACTTC	CASSPVAAYEQYF
.	TRBV20-1	.	TRBJ2-2	TGCAGTGCTCTCGGGGCGACCGGCACCGGGGAGCTGTTTTTT	CSALGATGTGELFF
.	TRBV27	many	TRBJ1-6	TGTGCCATCCCCTTTGAACAGTATCCTTATAATTCACCCCTCCACTTT	CAIPFEQYPYNSPLHF
.	TRBV7-2	few	TRBJ2-1	TGTGCCAGCAGCTCTGGACTAGGGGGGAATGAGCAGTTCTTC	CASSSGLGGNEQFF
.	TRBV20-1	many	TRBJ1-2	TGCAGGGTACACAGTTACGATGGCTACACCTTC	CRVHSYDGYTF
.	TRBV12-3/TRBV12-4	few	TRBJ2-5	TGTGCCAGCAGTTTAGCCTCCGGGCCCCAAGAGACCCAGTACTTC	CASSLASGPQETQYF
.	TRBV15	few	TRBJ2-2	TGTGCCACCAGCGTCCTAGGGTCCTCCGGGGAGCTGTTTTTT	CATSVLGSSGELFF
.	TRBV12-3/TRBV12-4	few	TRBJ1-2	TGTGCCAGCAGTTTAGGGAAAGGAGATGGCTACACCTTC	CASSLGKGDGYTF
.	TRBV28	.	TRBJ2-5	TGTGCCAGCAGTTTAAGTTTGGGGAAAGAGACCCAGTACTTC	CASSLSLGKETQYF
.	TRBV29-1	few	TRBJ2-5	TGCAGCGTTGCGATTCAAGAAGAGACCCAGTACTTC	CSVAIQEETQYF
.	TRBV27	.	TRBJ2-1	TGTGCCAGCAGTTTAGGGACAAGCGAGCAGTTCTTC	CASSLGTSEQFF
TRBD2	TRBV4-2	.	TRBJ2-1	TGTGCCAGCAGCCAAGCGCTAGCGGGAAGGTACAATGAGCAGTTCTTC	CASSQALAGRYNEQFF
.	TRBV7-3	.	TRBJ1-2	TGTGCCAGCAGCCCTCAGACAGGCACACTCTATGGCTACACCTTC	CASSPQTGTLYGYTF
.	TRBV9	.	TRBJ1-3	TGTGCCAGCAGCCTCCACCGGGGCACCATATATTTT	CASSLHRGTIYF
.	TRBV3-1	.	TRBJ2-3	TGTGCCAGCAGCCACTTCAGTGTAGATACGCAGTATTTT	CASSHFSVDTQYF
.	TRBV20-1	few	TRBJ1-3	TGCAGTGCTAGACGGCCTGGAAACACCATATATTTT	CSARRPGNTIYF
TRBD2	TRBV5-1	once	TRBJ2-5	TGCGCCAGCAGCGAGGAGACTAGCGGGAGACCGGAGACCCAGTACTTC	CASSEETSGRPETQYF
.	TRBV9	.	TRBJ2-5	TGTGCCAGCAGCTCAAGGGGAAAGACCCAGTACTTC	CASSSRGKTQYF
.	TRBV13	.	TRBJ2-1	TGTGCCAGCAGCTACGTCCGGGGAAACAATGAGCAGTTCTTC	CASSYVRGNNEQFF
TRBD2	TRBV24-1	.	TRBJ2-7	TGTGCCACCAGTGATGGGACTAGCGGGAGTTACGAGCAGTACTTC	CATSDGTSGSYEQYF
.	TRBV18	few	TRBJ1-1	TGTGCCAGCTCACCACCGTCCGAGAGGACTGAAGCTTTCTTT	CASSPPSERTEAFF
.	TRBV7-6	.	TRBJ2-5	TGTGCCAGCAGCTTGAATAGCGGCCAAGAGACCCAGTACTTC	CASSLNSGQETQYF
.	TRBV28	once	TRBJ2-2	TGTGCCAGCAGTTTTGAGGGTGCGTCCCCCACCGGGGAGCTGTTTTTT	CASSFEGASPTGELFF
TRBD1	TRBV12-3/TRBV12-4	few	TRBJ1-4	TGTGCCAGCAGCCCCTCAGGGGCAGGGGGCAAAACTAATGAAAAACTGTTTTTT	CASSPSGAGGKTNEKLFF
.	TRBV27	.	TRBJ2-7	TGTGCCAGCAGCTCCGGACCCGGTTACGAGCAGTACTTC	CASSSGPGYEQYF
.	TRBV4-3	.	TRBJ1-2	TGCGCCAGCAGCCAACGGGGACGAGGGGTGTATGGCTACACCTTC	CASSQRGRGVYGYTF
TRBD2	TRBV28	few	TRBJ2-7	TGTGCCAGCAGTCCTAATAGCGGGCACGAGCAGTACTTC	CASSPNSGHEQYF
TRBD1	TRBV12-3/TRBV12-4	few	TRBJ2-5	TGTGCCAGCAGCCTGGGACAGGGATTTGGAGAGACCCAGTACTTC	CASSLGQGFGETQYF
.	TRBV12-3/TRBV12-4	few	TRBJ2-1	TGTGCCAGCAGTCCACCCGGGGACAATGAGCAGTTCTTC	CASSPPGDNEQFF
.	TRBV5-5	few	TRBJ1-4	TGTGCCAGCAGCTTGAGTATAGCTGCAACTAATGAAAAACTGTTTTTT	CASSLSIAATNEKLFF
.	TRBV28	many	TRBJ1-5	TGTGCCAGCAGTTTCAGGCAGCCCCAGCATTTT	CASSFRQPQHF
.	TRBV5-1	few	TRBJ2-2	TGCGCCAGCAGCTTGGGTAGCCATAACACCGGGGAGCTGTTTTTT	CASSLGSHNTGELFF
.	TRBV27	few	TRBJ2-1	TGTGCCAGCAGTTTAAGCGGGCTATACAATGAGCAGTTCTTC	CASSLSGLYNEQFF
.	TRBV6-5	.	TRBJ2-2	TGTGCCAGCGGGGTGCAGGTTGTAGGCACCGGGGAGCTGTTTTTT	CASGVQVVGTGELFF
.	TRBV4-2	.	TRBJ1-1	TGTGCCAGCAGCCGGCTCGGGACACCGAACACTGAAGCTTTCTTT	CASSRLGTPNTEAFF